Below, 22 T cell receptor beta chains from the same sample are listed, as sequenced in a study of response to subunit inactivated influenza vaccine. TCRdb passed the RT-PCR reads through MiXCR, listing each CDR3 protein once. The data contain about 500,000 distinct CDR3 sequences, approximately 17% of them singletons. This specimen consisted of CD4+ T cells sorted from PBMCs, obtained around 2 years after vaccination. The receptors shown here come from a man aged 45 to 75 who received an inactivated influenza vaccine.

The rearrangement links TRBV6-2 or TRBV6-3 to TRBJ2-5; TRBD1 aligns across 10 bases. The CDR3 runs to 15 residues. Germline values: CDR1 MNHEY, CDR2 SVGEGT. With V trimmed by 7 bases and J by 5 bases, 10 bases remained unmatched. The CDR3: CASKNGQGERETQYF. The DNA for the CDR3 is TGTGCCAGCAAGAACGGACAGGGGGAAAGGGAGACCCAGTACTTC.

The chain couples TRBV20-1 to TRBJ2-1, with 15 bases fitting TRBD2. Germline V gene sequence: CDR1 DFQATT, CDR2 SNEGSKA (reference sequence). Losses at the gene ends were 3 bases for V and 4 bases for J; bases not matched to a gene: 16. The length of the CDR3 is 20 residues. Written as DNA, the CDR3 is TGCAGTGCTAGGGTTAATTTGGGACTAGCGGGAGGAGGGCATTACAATGAGCAGTTCTTC. This gives the protein CSARVNLGLAGGGHYNEQFF.

This clonotype was seen many times. The chain is built from TRBV4-3 and TRBJ2-5, with D uncertain. Germline V gene data show CDR1 as LGHNA and CDR2 as YSLEER. The CDR3 runs 14 residues. The V end was cut by 1 base, the J end by 9 bases, with 15 bases between. DNA of the CDR3: TGCGCCAGCAGCCAAGTTAACTTCCCCCCAGCCCAGTACTTC. The encoded protein is CASSQVNFPPAQYF.

This clonotype occurred many times. This chain connects TRBV20-1 to TRBJ2-1; possibly TRBD1 or TRBD2 for D (6 bases each). Germline V gives CDR1 DFQATT, CDR2 SNEGSKA (reference sequence). The V and J ends lost 2 bases and 8 bases respectively, with 19 bases between them. CDR3 length: 15 amino acids. The CDR3 nucleotides are TGCAGTGCTAGACCCGGGAGCTCCGGGGGCGATGAGCAGTTCTTC. Amino acid sequence: CSARPGSSGGDEQFF.

The rearrangement uses TRBV4-2 and TRBJ2-7; D is tentatively TRBD1 or TRBD2 (5 bases each). The CDR3 sequence is 14 residues long. Germline V CDR1 and CDR2: LGHNA, YNFKEQ. Between the trimmed V and J ends, which lost 1 base and 6 bases, there was a span of 13 bases. This CDR3 reads CASSQAPEGREQYF. CDR3 bases: TGTGCCAGCAGCCAAGCGCCAGAGGGACGCGAGCAGTACTTC.

This clonotype was seen only a few times. V and J are TRBV9 and TRBJ1-1; weak D call: TRBD1 (5 bases). The germline V and J ends were trimmed by 3 bases and 4 bases, with 7 bases remaining between them. CDR1 SGDLS and CDR2 YYNGEE come from the germline V gene. This CDR3 has 12 residues. The CDR3 region has the DNA TGTGCCAGCAGCGCCGGGGGCACTGAAGCTTTCTTT. Translated: CASSAGGTEAFF.

This chain links TRBV6-1 with TRBJ2-7; D is unclear. The V gene's germline CDR1 is MNHNS and CDR2 SASEGT. V shed 7 bases and J shed 0 bases, with 16 bases lying between them. The CDR3 is 15 residues long. The CDR3 spells CASNKDRRSSYEQYF. The CDR3 nucleotides read TGTGCCAGCAACAAGGACCGCCGGAGCTCCTACGAGCAGTACTTC.

The chain combines TRBV11-2 with TRBJ2-2, with no clear D. V was pared by 6 bases and J by 0 bases, with 14 bases between. Germline V gene data show CDR1 as SGHAT and CDR2 as FQNNGV. CDR3 length: 16 residues. CDR3 sequence reads: CASRPRRQANTGELFF. The CDR3 bases are TGTGCCAGCAGACCACGACGTCAAGCGAACACCGGGGAGCTGTTTTTT.

The gene calls are TRBV14 and TRBJ1-1; tentative D call: TRBD1 (5 bases). The CDR3 has 14 amino acids. The germline V gene encodes CDR1 SGHDN and CDR2 FVKESK. Trimming cost V 3 bases and J 3 bases, with 11 bases left between them. CDR3 region: CASSHRGWDTEAFF. The CDR3 DNA sequence: TGTGCCAGCAGCCATAGGGGTTGGGACACTGAAGCTTTCTTT.

The chain joins TRBV12-3 or TRBV12-4 to TRBJ2-2; 12 positions match TRBD1. The V gene end was trimmed by 5 bases and the J gene end by 6 bases; junction bases not matched to a gene: 1. The CDR3 sequence is 14 residues long. The CDR3 sequence: CASSGDRGPGELFF. In DNA form, the CDR3 reads TGTGCCAGCAGTGGGGACAGGGGGCCCGGGGAGCTGTTTTTT.

The V and J genes are TRBV20-1 and TRBJ2-3; no firm D call. Between the trimmed V and J ends, which lost 0 bases and 1 base, there was a span of 14 bases. Germline V gene lookup returns CDR1 DFQATT and CDR2 SNEGSKA (reference sequence). CDR3 length: 16 amino acids. CDR3 sequence reads: CSARDKTSLGTDTQYF. The DNA for the CDR3 is TGCAGTGCTAGAGATAAGACGTCTCTTGGCACAGATACGCAGTATTTT.

The chain uses TRBV4-3 and TRBJ2-3, with 8 nucleotides matching TRBD1. From germline, CDR1 is LGHNA and CDR2 YSLEER. V lost 0 bases, J lost 14 bases, and 7 bases stayed unmatched. CDR3 length: 13 amino acids. The CDR3 DNA is TGCGCCAGCAGCCAAGATCAGGGGGCCCTACTGTATTTT. Translated, it gives CASSQDQGALLYF.

The rearrangement joins TRBV29-1 to TRBJ1-2, with 7 bases aligning to TRBD1. The CDR3 sequence is 12 residues long. Germline V gene lookup returns CDR1 SQVTM and CDR2 ANQGSEA. The J segment lost 3 bases and the V segment lost 7 bases, leaving 5 bases of the junction unmatched. As DNA, the CDR3 is TGCAGCGGGGGACAGTCGGACTATGGCTACACCTTC. It encodes CSGGQSDYGYTF.

This clonotype was counted a few times. The V call is TRBV20-1, the J call TRBJ1-2, with TRBD1 matching 7 bases. CDR1 is DFQATT, CDR2 SNEGSKA, per germline (reference sequence). After removal of 0 bases from V and 8 bases from J, the junction contained 6 bases not matched to a gene. CDR3 length: 13 amino acids. CDR3 sequence (DNA): TGCAGTGCTAGAGACTACAGGGGTAGGGGCTACACCTTC. Translated: CSARDYRGRGYTF.

This clonotype was counted a few times. The gene calls are TRBV12-3 or TRBV12-4 and TRBJ2-2, with D possibly matching TRBD1 (6 bases). Trimming cost V 6 bases and J 6 bases, with 14 bases left between them. The CDR3 is made up of 14 amino acids. This CDR3 reads CASRGRWGPGELFF. Here the CDR3 DNA reads TGTGCCAGCAGGGGTCGGTGGGGGCCCGGGGAGCTGTTTTTT.

Only a few counts were recorded for this clonotype. This chain's CDR3 is CASSLAAGQVTYNEQFF. CDR3 coding DNA: TGTGCCAGCAGCTTAGCTGCGGGACAGGTGACCTACAATGAGCAGTTCTTC. This chain uses TRBV7-2 with TRBJ2-1; 8 bases map to TRBD1. This CDR3 has 17 residues. Germline V CDR1 and CDR2: SGHTA, FQGNSA. The trim removed 0 bases at V and 2 bases at J, leaving 6 bases unmatched.

The chain is built from TRBV4-3 and TRBJ1-6; 7 positions match TRBD1. Germline V gives CDR1 LGHNA, CDR2 YSLEER. The CDR3 has 18 amino acids. V was clipped by 0 bases and J by 7 bases; unmatched bases: 12. CDR3 region: CASSQEVLRTGLNSPLHF. DNA for the CDR3: TGCGCCAGCAGCCAAGAAGTTCTCCGGACAGGCCTAAATTCACCCCTCCACTTT.

This chain joins TRBV28 and TRBJ2-7, with TRBD2 identical over 9 bases. Per germline, CDR1 MDHEN and CDR2 SYDVKM. The CDR3 runs to 17 residues. V shed 5 bases, J shed 0 bases, and the junction held 11 bases outside the gene matches. The CDR3 sequence: CASSDIPGLAHSYEQYF. The CDR3 DNA reads as TGTGCCAGCAGTGACATACCGGGACTAGCCCACTCCTACGAGCAGTACTTC.

The chain uses TRBV20-1 and TRBJ1-4, with 8 bases matching TRBD1. Germline CDR1 is DFQATT and CDR2 is SNEGSKA (reference sequence). V shed 3 bases, J shed 7 bases, and the junction held 4 bases outside the gene matches. The CDR3 runs to 13 residues. CDR3 in DNA: TGCAGTGCTAGCGGACAGGGTGGTGAAAAACTGTTTTTT. This sequence encodes CSASGQGGEKLFF.

This clonotype came up once. The V and J genes are TRBV14 and TRBJ2-2, with no clear D. The germline CDR1 and CDR2 sequences are SGHDN and FVKESK. The CDR3 consists of 17 residues. Deletions cut 0 bases from V and 0 bases from J, with 11 bases between. The CDR3 loop reads CASSQDWHLANTGELFF. CDR3 nucleotides: TGTGCCAGCAGCCAAGATTGGCACCTCGCGAACACCGGGGAGCTGTTTTTT.

The chain employs TRBV11-1 and TRBJ2-3; D may be TRBD2 (6 bases). The CDR3 spans 20 residues. Germline CDR1 SGHAT, CDR2 FQDESV (reference sequence). V was pared by 4 bases and J by 2 bases, with 28 bases between. CDR3 residues: CASSSPSPSSGGIHTDTQYF. CDR3 in DNA: TGTGCCAGCAGCTCCCCGTCCCCCAGCAGCGGCGGGATTCACACAGATACGCAGTATTTT.

The chain employs TRBV3-1 and TRBJ2-1, with D perhaps matching TRBD1 (5 bases). The CDR3 is 15 amino acids. V was clipped by 0 bases and J by 2 bases, with 8 bases between them. Looked up from germline, CDR1 is LGHDT and CDR2 is YNNKEL (reference sequence). CDR3 loop: CASSQDPQAYNEQFF. CDR3 bases: TGTGCCAGCAGCCAAGATCCACAGGCCTACAATGAGCAGTTCTTC.